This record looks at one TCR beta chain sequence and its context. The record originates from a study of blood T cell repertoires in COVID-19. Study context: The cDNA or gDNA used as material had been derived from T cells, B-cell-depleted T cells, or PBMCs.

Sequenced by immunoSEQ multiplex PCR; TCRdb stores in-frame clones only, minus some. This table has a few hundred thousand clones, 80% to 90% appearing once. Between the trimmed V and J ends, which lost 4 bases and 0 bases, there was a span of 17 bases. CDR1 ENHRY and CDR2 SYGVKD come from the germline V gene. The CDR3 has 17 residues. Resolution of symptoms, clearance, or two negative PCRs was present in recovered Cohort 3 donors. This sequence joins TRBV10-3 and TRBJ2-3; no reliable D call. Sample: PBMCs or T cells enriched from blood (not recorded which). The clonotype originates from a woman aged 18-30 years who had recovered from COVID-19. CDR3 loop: CAISVGGLPPSTDTQYF. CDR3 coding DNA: TGTGCCATCAGTGTCGGTGGTCTCCCACCTAGCACAGATACGCAGTATTTT.